This T cell receptor beta chain was sequenced for a study of T cell responses to AZD1222 COVID-19 vaccine. The junction had 10 bases not matched to a gene; V was cut back by 5 bases and J by 5 bases. The germline V gene has CDR1 SGHTA and CDR2 FQGNSA. The CDR3 is 18 amino acids. Assay used: immunoSEQ multiplex PCR; TCRdb lists only in-frame clones, some missing. Of approximately 150,000 clones detected, roughly 89% appear once; the ten largest clones hold 4.5% to 6.5%. This TCR came from an adult in good health. This chain links TRBV7-2 with TRBJ2-3, with 16 bases lining up with TRBD2. Here the sequenced sample was peripheral blood, taken on day 0 of AZD1222 vaccination. The DNA of the CDR3 is TGTGCCAGCAGCGTAGTGCGTGGGACTAGCGGGGGGGTAGATACGCAGTATTTT. Its translation is CASSVVRGTSGGVDTQYF.